One and the same sample provided the 7 T cell receptor beta chains below, sequenced in a study of siplizumab effects on memory and regulatory T cells (dated by TCRdb to between 2019 and 2020). Libraries came from the immunoSEQ multiplex PCR assay. TCRdb carries this immuneACCESS record with in-frame sequences only. Its versions omit some clonotypes, under half of them owing to an unresolved V gene in the studies checked, with the rest unexplained. The table for this sample lists around 100,000 clones; 92% of them were counted only once. The top ten clonotypes cover around 0.77% of the sample. What was sequenced was Tregs sorted from blood. The receptor source for this set is a human donor in good health.

The chain combines TRBV15 with TRBJ2-1; TRBD1 matches 9 bases. The CDR3 has 16 amino acids. With V trimmed by 2 bases and J by 6 bases, 8 bases remained unmatched. Germline V gene data show CDR1 as LNHNV and CDR2 as YYDKDF (reference sequence). CDR3 nucleotide sequence: TGTGCCACCAGCAGATTGGGACAGGGTATATTCAATGAGCAGTTCTTC. Protein: CATSRLGQGIFNEQFF.

CDR3 sequence: CASSGGGLKETQYF. CDR3 nucleotide sequence: TGTGCCAGTAGTGGTGGGGGTTTGAAAGAGACCCAGTACTTC. The chain links TRBV19 to TRBJ2-5, with D tentatively TRBD1 or TRBD2 (5 bases each). The CDR3 loop spans 14 amino acids. CDR1 and CDR2 (germline): LNHDA, SQIVND (reference sequence). V dropped 5 bases and J dropped 3 bases, with 13 bases sitting between them.

The chain joins TRBV2 to TRBJ2-5; TRBD1 matches 9 bases. The CDR3 is 15 amino acids. After removal of 3 bases from V and 2 bases from J, the junction contained 4 bases not matched to a gene. CDR1 SNHLY and CDR2 FYNNEI come from the germline V gene. This chain's CDR3 is CASSDGTGWQETQYF. In nucleotides, the CDR3 is TGTGCCAGCAGTGACGGGACAGGGTGGCAAGAGACCCAGTACTTC.

This clone was counted a few times. The rearrangement joins TRBV5-4 to TRBJ2-1; 7 positions agree with TRBD2. The CDR3 has 13 amino acids. Germline V gives CDR1 SGHNT, CDR2 YYREEE (reference sequence). V was clipped by 3 bases and J by 12 bases; unmatched bases: 9. CDR3: CASSSGLSFTQFF. CDR3 sequence (DNA): TGTGCCAGCAGCTCGGGACTATCCTTTACGCAGTTCTTC.

The rearrangement links TRBV11-2 to TRBJ2-1; no clear D. The CDR3 covers 15 residues. The germline V gene encodes CDR1 SGHAT and CDR2 FQNNGV. The germline V and J ends were trimmed by 2 bases and 0 bases, with 8 bases remaining between them. CDR3 DNA sequence: TGTGCCAGCAGCTTATTAGTGAGCTCCTACAATGAGCAGTTCTTC. Its translation is CASSLLVSSYNEQFF.

The chain joins TRBV28 to TRBJ1-2, with no clear D. The V gene's germline CDR1 is MDHEN and CDR2 SYDVKM. This CDR3 is built from 13 residues. The V end lost 4 bases, the J end lost 4 bases, and 10 bases lay between the germline ends. This CDR3 is CASSSSGSYGYTF. The CDR3 bases are TGTGCCAGCAGTTCATCGGGTAGCTATGGCTACACCTTC.

The chain recombines TRBV18 with TRBJ2-5; D is uncertain. Germline V gene data show CDR1 as KGHSH and CDR2 as LQKENI. The V end lost 5 bases, the J end lost 2 bases, and 6 bases lay between the germline ends. The CDR3 runs to 12 residues. The chain's CDR3 is CASSEIQETQYF. The CDR3 region has the DNA TGTGCCAGCTCAGAAATACAAGAGACCCAGTACTTC.